This is a list of T cell receptor beta chains from one sample in a study of blood T cell repertoires in COVID-19. Assay: immunoSEQ multiplex PCR; the TCRdb copy retains only in-frame clones and omits some. The sample carries about 48,000 clones, around 82% recorded once. The sequenced sample consisted of peripheral blood. These receptor sequences come from a human donor in a cohort sampled during active COVID-19. Both conserved end residues are part of each CDR3.

TRBV18	14	TRBJ2-7	CASSLSGGKYEQYF
TRBV25-1	14	TRBJ2-7	CASSPRLGGYEQYF
TRBV5-1	15	TRBJ2-4	CASTEGTVAKNIQYF
TRBV30	14	TRBJ2-3	CAWGRGVSTDTQYF
TRBV11-2	17	TRBJ2-1	CASSLDFWERGGLAQFF
TRBV18	14	TRBJ1-4	CASSPTPTNEKLFF
TRBV9	15	TRBJ2-3	CASSVLAGATDTQYF
TRBV6-5	14	TRBJ1-6	CASRPQGIASPLHF
TRBV9	13	TRBJ2-2	CASSPNSTGELFF
TRBV5-6	15	TRBJ1-6	CASSVTGTGDSPLHF
TRBV5-4	17	TRBJ1-2	CASTQSTGLQMNYGYTF
TRBV5-4	15	TRBJ2-1	CASSFEPIGANEQFF
TRBV30	12	TRBJ2-2	CAWITGSGELFF
TRBV6-5	16	TRBJ2-7	CASSYSGIRGSYEQYF
TRBV19	14	TRBJ1-2	CASSIGGPVGGYTF
TRBV28	14	TRBJ1-2	CASSLARALYGYTF
TRBV24-1	12	TRBJ2-1	CATAGLADEQFF
TRBV6-4	14	TRBJ2-1	CASSDLRQPNEQFF
TRBV4-2	19	TRBJ2-3	CASSQGTSGGALGTDTQYF
TRBV20-1	13	TRBJ2-7	CSASRERGSEQYF
TRBV5-1	16	TRBJ1-6	CASSQAPQGGGSPLHF
TRBV7-9	12	TRBJ1-2	CASSTENYGYTF
TRBV4-1	15	TRBJ1-2	CASSQSTELRYGYTF
TRBV11-2	18	TRBJ2-7	CASSPVSRKRGSSYEQYF
TRBV2	14	TRBJ2-3	CASSFGSLGDTQYF
TRBV5-6	15	TRBJ2-2	CASSVGPGQGLELFF
TRBV6-5	15	TRBJ1-3	CASSYSGRSGNTIYF
TRBV29-1	14	TRBJ2-7	CSVGSGTGTYEQYF
TRBV6-7	21	TRBJ2-6	CASSYNGTPGQGTPGANVLTF
TRBV11-2	15	TRBJ2-7	CASSWGPEIGYEQYF
TRBV15	14	TRBJ2-5	CATSRDVAQKTQYF
TRBV21-1	16	TRBJ2-6	CATGDRVRSGANVLTF
TRBV6-6	18	TRBJ1-4	CASSRQQGPSAQGEKLFF
TRBV7-9	18	TRBJ2-7	CASSLSRLRDRVLWEQYF
TRBV2	16	TRBJ2-5	CASRPGGGLGQETQYF
TRBV6-5	13	TRBJ1-2	CASTRDREYGYTF
TRBV2	14	TRBJ2-1	CASSDGTGVVEQFF
TRBV7-2	14	TRBJ2-7	CASSLSGQLYEQYF
TRBV6-5	13	TRBJ2-7	CASSPHKDSPHVF
TRBV5-4	12	TRBJ2-6	CASSSSSGVLTF
TRBV6-1	16	TRBJ2-3	CASSVSGGVVTDTQYF
TRBV5-4	16	TRBJ2-3	CASSLGRGGPGSPQYF
TRBV18	15	TRBJ2-7	CASSPRGLGTYEQYF
TRBV28	16	TRBJ1-6	CASSPIRQGVNSPLHF
TRBV29-1	14	TRBJ2-1	CSVQAGSSYNEQFF
TRBV29-1	16	TRBJ2-4	CSVEEGHPLAKNIQYF
TRBV2	16	TRBJ2-3	CASSVAGGSTGDTQYF
TRBV12-5	17	TRBJ1-1	CASGLVHRVGVGTEAFF
TRBV5-1	15	TRBJ1-3	CASRTTGTPGNTIYF
TRBV18	13	TRBJ1-2	CASSPSDRDGYTF
TRBV7-9	14	TRBJ2-7	CASSHSGGTYEQYF
TRBV3-1/TRBV3-2	14	TRBJ1-1	CASSTGGRNTEAFF
TRBV6-5	14	TRBJ2-5	CASNSQGVWGTQYF
TRBV19	18	TRBJ1-5	CASSTELGQGHSNQPQHF
TRBV7-2	15	TRBJ1-5	CASSLDGGYGQPQHF
TRBV28	10	TRBJ1-3	CASVKNTIYF
TRBV11-2	16	TRBJ1-3	CASSFGQGASGNTIYF
TRBV29-1	13	TRBJ2-1	CSTQRGGLNEQFF
TRBV7-9	14	TRBJ1-6	CASSSGQGDSPLHF